This TCR beta chain was captured by sequencing in a study of shared clonotypes between healthy human individuals. General study points: Larger estimated richness was generally recorded for naive subsets relative to memory subsets. An expected dependence of interdonor clonotype sharing on sequencing depth was noted.

Only one count was recorded for this clone. Its antigen remains unknown. It was at deep level that the assay was run. Libraries were prepared by immunoSEQ multiplex PCR; TCRdb keeps only in-frame clonotypes and omits some of them. The data show 640,000 or so clones, roughly 78% seen once. The V gene's germline CDR1 is SEHNR and CDR2 FQNEAQ (reference sequence). The CDR3 totals 12 residues. V was shortened by 1 base and J by 8 bases, with 7 bases between the two germline ends. The origin of this receptor is a woman aged 25 to 39 in good health. The sequenced sample was memory CD4+ T cells sorted from blood. Subset meaning: CD45RA-negative fraction. The J gene is TRBJ2-3, the V gene TRBV7-9; D remains ambiguous. CDR3 coding DNA: TGTGCCAGCAGCTTAGACCTCGTTACGCAGTATTTT. Amino acid sequence: CASSLDLVTQYF.